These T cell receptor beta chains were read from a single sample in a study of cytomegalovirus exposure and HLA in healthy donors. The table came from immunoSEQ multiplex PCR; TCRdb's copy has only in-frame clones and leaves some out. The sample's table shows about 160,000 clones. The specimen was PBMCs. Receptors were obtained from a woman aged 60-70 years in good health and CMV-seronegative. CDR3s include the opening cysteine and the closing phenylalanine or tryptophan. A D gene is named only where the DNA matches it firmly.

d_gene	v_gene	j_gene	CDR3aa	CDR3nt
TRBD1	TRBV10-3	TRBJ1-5	CAISESSDRPYQPQHF	TGTGCCATCAGTGAGTCGTCGGACAGGCCCTATCAGCCCCAGCATTTT
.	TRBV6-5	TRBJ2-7	CASSLPSYEQYF	TGTGCCAGCAGTCTCCCCTCCTACGAGCAGTACTTC
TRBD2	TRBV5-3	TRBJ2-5	CARRAGTKRVTQYF	TGTGCCAGAAGGGCCGGGACTAAAAGGGTGACCCAGTACTTC
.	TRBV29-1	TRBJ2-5	CSSEGPEETQYF	TGCAGCTCTGAAGGTCCCGAAGAGACCCAGTACTTC
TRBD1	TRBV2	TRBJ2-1	CASSEEWAGGNEQFF	TGTGCCAGCAGTGAAGAGTGGGCAGGGGGCAATGAGCAGTTCTTC
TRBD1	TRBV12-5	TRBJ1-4	CASGPGTAPNREKLFF	TGTGCTAGTGGACCCGGGACAGCTCCCAACAGGGAAAAACTGTTTTTT
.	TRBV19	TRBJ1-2	CASSWTAGYTF	TGTGCCAGTAGCTGGACAGCTGGCTACACCTTC
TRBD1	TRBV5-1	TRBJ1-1	CASSLGQGLNTEAFF	TGCGCCAGCAGCTTGGGACAGGGACTGAACACTGAAGCTTTCTTT
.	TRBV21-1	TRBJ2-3	CASSKGLAGPYTDTQYF	TGTGCCAGCAGCAAAGGACTAGCGGGACCATACACAGATACGCAGTATTTT
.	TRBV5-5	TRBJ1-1	CASSLVQVPGLNTEAFF	TGTGCCAGCAGCTTGGTACAGGTCCCCGGTCTGAACACTGAAGCTTTCTTT
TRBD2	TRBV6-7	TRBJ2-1	CASSYSGTSLNEQFF	TGTGCCAGCAGTTACTCGGGGACTAGTCTCAATGAGCAGTTCTTC
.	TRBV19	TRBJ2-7	CASSFDGEDEQYF	TGTGCCAGTAGTTTCGACGGAGAGGACGAGCAGTACTTC
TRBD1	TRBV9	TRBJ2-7	CASSVGGQSYEQYF	TGTGCCAGCAGCGTAGGGGGACAGAGCTACGAGCAGTACTTC
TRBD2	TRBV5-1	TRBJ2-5	CASRQGVAGQETQYF	TGCGCCAGCCGCCAGGGAGTAGCGGGACAAGAGACCCAGTACTTC
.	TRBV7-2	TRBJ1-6	CASSGRHHRSSYNSPLHF	TGTGCCAGCAGCGGAAGGCATCACAGAAGCTCCTATAATTCACCCCTCCACTTT
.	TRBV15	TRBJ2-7	CATSRDGEQGTYEQYF	TGTGCCACCAGCAGAGATGGCGAACAGGGAACCTACGAGCAGTACTTC
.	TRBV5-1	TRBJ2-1	CASSPNRDEQFF	TGCGCCAGCAGCCCGAACAGGGATGAGCAGTTCTTC
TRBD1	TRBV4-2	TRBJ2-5	CASSQGQGETQYF	TGTGCCAGCAGCCAAGGACAGGGTGAGACCCAGTACTTC
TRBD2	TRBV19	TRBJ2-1	CASSTGISGRRYNEQFF	TGTGCCAGTAGTACCGGGATTAGCGGGAGAAGGTACAATGAGCAGTTCTTC
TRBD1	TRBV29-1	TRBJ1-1	CSVPTGTGITEAFF	TGCAGCGTTCCCACGGGGACAGGGATCACTGAAGCTTTCTTT
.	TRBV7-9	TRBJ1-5	CASSLAGQGKNQPQHF	TGTGCCAGCAGCTTAGCTGGCCAGGGAAAGAATCAGCCCCAGCATTTT
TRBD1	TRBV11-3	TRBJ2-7	CASSPDRSSYEQYF	TGTGCCAGCAGCCCGGACAGGAGCTCCTACGAGCAGTACTTC
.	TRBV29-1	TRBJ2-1	CSVTRSVNEQFF	TGCAGCGTGACTAGATCGGTCAATGAGCAGTTCTTC
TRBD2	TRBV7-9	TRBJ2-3	CASSFTGGADTQYF	TGTGCCAGCAGCTTCACGGGGGGAGCAGATACGCAGTATTTT
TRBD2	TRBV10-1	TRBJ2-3	CASSDGLAENTQYF	TGCGCCAGCAGTGATGGACTAGCGGAGAATACGCAGTATTTT
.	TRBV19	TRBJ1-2	CASTQRGDGYTF	TGTGCCAGTACCCAACGGGGGGATGGCTACACCTTC
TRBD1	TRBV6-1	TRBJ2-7	CAIAGTAFSYEQYF	TGTGCCATCGCCGGGACAGCCTTTTCCTACGAGCAGTACTTC
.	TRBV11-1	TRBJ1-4	CASSLDISPGGEKLFF	TGTGCCAGCAGCTTGGACATTTCCCCGGGCGGTGAAAAACTGTTTTTT
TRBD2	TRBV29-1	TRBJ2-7	CSVSSGGIYEQYF	TGCAGCGTGTCTAGCGGGGGAATCTACGAGCAGTACTTC
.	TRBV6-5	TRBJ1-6	CASSYSAVDPPLHF	TGTGCCAGCAGTTACTCGGCGGTAGATCCACCCCTCCACTTT
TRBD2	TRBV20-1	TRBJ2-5	CSALSLAAWYF	TGCAGTGCCCTCTCACTAGCGGCTTGGTACTTC
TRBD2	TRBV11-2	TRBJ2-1	CASSLASGLSSYNEQFF	TGTGCCAGCAGCCTAGCTAGCGGCCTGAGCTCCTACAATGAGCAGTTCTTC
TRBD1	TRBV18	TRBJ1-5	CASSSTGNQPQHF	TGTGCCAGCTCATCGACAGGGAATCAGCCCCAGCATTTT
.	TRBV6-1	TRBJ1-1	CASSEPPQQVNTEAFF	TGTGCCAGCAGTGAACCCCCTCAACAGGTGAACACTGAAGCTTTCTTT
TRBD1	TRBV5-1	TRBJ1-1	CASSLGFRTGDSNTEAFF	TGCGCCAGCAGCTTGGGATTCCGGACAGGGGACTCGAACACTGAAGCTTTCTTT
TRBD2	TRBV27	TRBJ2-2	CASSRGGLNTGELFF	TGTGCCAGCAGTCGCGGGGGGTTGAACACCGGGGAGCTGTTTTTT
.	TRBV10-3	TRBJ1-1	CAINYELNTEAFF	TGTGCCATCAATTACGAGTTGAACACTGAAGCTTTCTTT
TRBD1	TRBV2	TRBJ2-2	CASRAGTANTGELFF	TGTGCCAGCAGGGCCGGGACAGCGAACACCGGGGAGCTGTTTTTT
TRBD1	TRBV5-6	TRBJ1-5	CASSLFPGQGHQPQHF	TGTGCCAGCAGCTTGTTCCCGGGACAGGGCCATCAGCCCCAGCATTTT
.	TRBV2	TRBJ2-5	CASRVKTQYF	TGTGCCAGCCGGGTGAAGACCCAGTACTTC
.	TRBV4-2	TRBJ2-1	CASSQDRDFYNEQFF	TGTGCCAGCAGCCAAGATCGGGACTTCTACAATGAGCAGTTCTTC
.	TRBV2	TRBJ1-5	CASSQQEENQPQHF	TGTGCCAGCAGTCAACAGGAAGAAAATCAGCCCCAGCATTTT
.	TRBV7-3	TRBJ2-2	CASSLGLNTGELFF	TGTGCCAGCAGCTTAGGACTGAACACCGGGGAGCTGTTTTTT
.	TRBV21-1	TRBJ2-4	CASSKQQGAKNIQYF	TGTGCCAGCAGCAAACAACAGGGGGCCAAAAACATTCAGTACTTC
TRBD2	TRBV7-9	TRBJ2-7	CASSSRGTSGRSSSYEQYF	TGTGCCAGCAGCTCCCGTGGGACTAGCGGGAGATCGAGCTCCTACGAGCAGTACTTC
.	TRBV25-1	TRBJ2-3	CASSAASGSTDTQYF	TGTGCCAGCAGTGCGGCCTCAGGGAGCACAGATACGCAGTATTTT